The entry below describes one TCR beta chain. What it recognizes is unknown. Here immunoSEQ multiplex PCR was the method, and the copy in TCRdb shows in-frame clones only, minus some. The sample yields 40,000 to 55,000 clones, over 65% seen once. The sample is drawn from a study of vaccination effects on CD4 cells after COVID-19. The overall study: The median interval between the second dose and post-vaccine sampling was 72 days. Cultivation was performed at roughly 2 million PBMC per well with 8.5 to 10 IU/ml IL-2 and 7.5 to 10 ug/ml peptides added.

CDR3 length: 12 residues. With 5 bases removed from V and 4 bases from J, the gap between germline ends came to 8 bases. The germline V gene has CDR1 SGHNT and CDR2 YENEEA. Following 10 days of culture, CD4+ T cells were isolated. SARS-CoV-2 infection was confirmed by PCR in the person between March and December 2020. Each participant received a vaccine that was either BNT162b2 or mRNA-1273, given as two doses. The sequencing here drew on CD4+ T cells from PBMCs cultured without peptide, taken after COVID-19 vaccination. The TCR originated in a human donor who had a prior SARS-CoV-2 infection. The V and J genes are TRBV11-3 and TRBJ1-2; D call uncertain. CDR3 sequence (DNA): TGTGCCAGCAGCGCTGGATCCTATGGCTACACCTTC. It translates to CASSAGSYGYTF.